In this sample, the clone carrying this T cell receptor (beta chain) turned up once. The data were taken from a study of shared clonotypes between healthy human individuals. Every immunoSEQ plate was one replicate of a subset's evenly spread DNA. Per the study methods: Filtering of immunoSEQ junctional sequences could not match full-length read filtering. Clones were sequenced by immunoSEQ multiplex PCR, and TCRdb holds only the in-frame ones, with some missing. D and trimming come from the DNA, and the V and J calls and clone size come from that table. The profile shows roughly 490,000 clones, 79% of them singletons. Donors included only healthy HIV-negative adults lacking recent acute infections or vaccinations. Trimming pared 8 bases from V and 4 bases from J, leaving 12 bases between. The CDR3 totals 13 residues. Germline V gives CDR1 SGHAT, CDR2 FQNNGV.

This chain links TRBV11-2 with TRBJ2-1, with D uncertain. The clonotype originates from a woman in her 40s in good health. Some clones in this sample may be carry-over from other donors' samples. The sequencing input was PBMCs. In nucleotides, the CDR3 is TGTGCCAGCGGGAAAGAGCAGTACAATGAGCAGTTCTTC. It codes for CASGKEQYNEQFF.